Shown below are 13 T cell receptor beta chains from a single sample sequenced in a study of blood T cell repertoires in COVID-19. Assay used: immunoSEQ multiplex PCR; TCRdb lists only in-frame clones, some missing. The sample consists of around 140,000 clones, approximately 83% of them appearing once. The specimen was peripheral blood. The receptors were gathered from a woman aged 60-70 years with acute or convalescent COVID-19.

This chain joins TRBV28 and TRBJ2-7, with TRBD2 identical over 11 bases. V was clipped by 5 bases and J by 0 bases; unmatched bases: 3. This CDR3 has 15 residues. Germline CDR1 MDHEN, CDR2 SYDVKM. The CDR3 nucleotides read TGTGCCAGCAGTCGTAGCGGGGGGGACTCCTACGAGCAGTACTTC. This translates into CASSRSGGDSYEQYF.

The V and J genes are TRBV28 and TRBJ2-7; the D is unclear. The V gene's germline CDR1 is MDHEN and CDR2 SYDVKM. The CDR3 has 11 residues. Trimming cost V 5 bases and J 4 bases, with 6 bases left between them. In nucleotides, the CDR3 is TGTGCCAGCAGTGTAAATTACGAGCAGTACTTC. It encodes CASSVNYEQYF.

This chain joins TRBV5-1 and TRBJ2-2; D is unclear. The germline gives CDR1 SGHRS, CDR2 YFSETQ. V shed 1 base and J shed 4 bases, with 8 bases lying between them. The CDR3 consists of 14 residues. The CDR3 here is CASSLSASTGELFF. In DNA, the CDR3 is TGCGCCAGCAGCTTGTCTGCCAGCACCGGGGAGCTGTTTTTT. The full variable domain, completed using reference TRBV5-1 and TRBJ2-2, is KAGVTQTPRYLIKTRGQQVTLSCSPISGHRSVSWYQQTPGQGLQFLFEYFSETQRNKGNFPGRFSGRQFSNSRSEMNVSTLELGDSALYLCASSLSASTGELFFGEGSRLTVL.

The chain carries TRBV7-9 and TRBJ1-4, with D possibly TRBD1 on 5 matching bases. Germline CDR1 is SEHNR and CDR2 is FQNEAQ (reference sequence). The CDR3 loop spans 14 amino acids. Trimming left V 3 bases short and J 8 bases short, with 13 bases between. CDR3 sequence: CASSLGPGGEKLFF. CDR3 DNA: TGTGCCAGCAGCTTGGGGCCCGGAGGGGAAAAACTGTTTTTT. Full variable domain (outside the CDR3, taken from reference TRBV7-9 and TRBJ1-4): DTGVSQNPRHKITKRGQNVTFRCDPISEHNRLYWYRQTLGQGPEFLTYFQNEAQLEKSRLLSDRFSAERPKGSFSTLEIQRTEQGDSAMYLCASSLGPGGEKLFFGSGTQLSVL.

This chain joins TRBV3-1 (or the pseudogene TRBV3-2) and TRBJ2-5, with TRBD2 matching over 7 bases. Germline lookup yields CDR1 LGHDT and CDR2 YNNKEL (reference sequence). With 1 base clipped from V and 4 bases from J, the junction kept 9 bases outside the gene matches. The CDR3 spans 16 residues. The CDR3: CASSQGLLGGSETQYF. CDR3 in DNA: TGTGCCAGCAGCCAAGGACTCTTGGGAGGGTCAGAGACCCAGTACTTC.

The chain combines TRBV18 with TRBJ1-1, with D possibly being TRBD1 (5 bases). The CDR3 is made up of 14 amino acids. V gave up 5 bases and J gave up 1 base, with 11 bases separating them. The V gene's germline CDR1 is KGHSH and CDR2 LQKENI. The DNA of the CDR3 is TGTGCCAGCTCAGCGGCAGGGAAGAACACTGAAGCTTTCTTT. Amino acids: CASSAAGKNTEAFF.

The chain uses TRBV24-1 and TRBJ1-1, with unresolved D. From germline, CDR1 is KGHDR and CDR2 SFDVKD. The CDR3 has 15 residues. V gave up 0 bases and J gave up 2 bases, with 9 bases separating them. The CDR3 sequence: CATSDLRVSNTEAFF. As DNA, the CDR3 is TGTGCCACCAGTGATTTGCGGGTCAGTAACACTGAAGCTTTCTTT.

This clone has a handful of counts. This chain uses TRBV7-6 with TRBJ1-6; possible D gene TRBD1, 5 bases. V lost 5 bases and J 7 bases, leaving 21 bases between the germline ends. There are 17 residues in the CDR3. In germline, CDR1 is SGHVS, CDR2 FNYEAQ. Here the CDR3 reads CASSPGEGSGYNSPLHF. The CDR3 DNA reads as TGTGCCAGCAGCCCGGGGGAGGGTTCGGGTTACAATTCACCCCTCCACTTT.

This chain connects TRBV5-1 to TRBJ2-7, with TRBD2 matching 14 bases. CDR3 size: 16 residues. V dropped 3 bases and J dropped 4; count of bases not matched to a gene: 6. Germline CDR1 is SGHRS and CDR2 is YFSETQ. This CDR3 is CASSSGTSGSSYEQYF. The DNA for the CDR3 is TGCGCCAGCAGCTCCGGGACTAGCGGGAGTAGTTACGAGCAGTACTTC.

The V call is TRBV10-3, the J call TRBJ2-2, with 7 bases identical to TRBD2. The junction had 14 bases not matched to a gene; V was cut back by 6 bases and J by 7 bases. Germline lookup yields CDR1 ENHRY and CDR2 SYGVKD. The CDR3 consists of 16 residues. The chain's CDR3 is CAISAPPGGVGGELFF. In nucleotides, the CDR3 is TGTGCCATCAGCGCACCGCCGGGGGGAGTTGGCGGGGAGCTGTTTTTT.

The chain is built from TRBV6-2 or TRBV6-3 and TRBJ1-5, with 7 positions matching TRBD1. V lost 5 bases to trimming and J lost 5 bases; unmatched junction nucleotides: 6. Germline CDR1 MNHEY, CDR2 SVGEGT. The CDR3 is 14 residues long. The CDR3 reads CASSQDRDHQPQHF. The CDR3 DNA sequence: TGTGCCAGCAGTCAAGACAGGGATCATCAGCCCCAGCATTTT.

This chain joins TRBV7-2 and TRBJ1-1, with D possibly TRBD1 on 5 matching bases. This CDR3 region has 13 residues. Germline lookup yields CDR1 SGHTA and CDR2 FQGNSA. V lost 2 bases, J lost 4 bases, and 8 bases lay in between. The CDR3 sequence is CASSLMGGTEAFF. As DNA, the CDR3 is TGTGCCAGCAGCTTAATGGGGGGCACTGAAGCTTTCTTT.

The V and J genes are TRBV21-1 and TRBJ1-5; TRBD1 is taken as the D call from the table, unchecked against the DNA. TRBV21-1 is marked as a pseudogene. CDR3 length: 16 amino acids. CDR3 region: CASSIRTGRLDQPQHF. The CDR3 coding sequence is TGTGCCAGCAGCATCCGGACAGGGCGGTTGGATCAGCCCCAGCATTTT.